The count of the clone carrying this T cell receptor (beta chain) is one. CDR1 is SGHDT and CDR2 is YYEEEE in the germline V gene. V shed 4 bases and J shed 5 bases, with 21 bases lying between them. The CDR3 sequence is 17 residues long. The sample originates from a study of blood T cell repertoires in COVID-19. The data were produced by immunoSEQ multiplex PCR, yet TCRdb's version contains in-frame clones alone and is incomplete. The sample carries 150,000 to 200,000 clones, roughly 87% recorded once. The chain has TRBV5-6 and TRBJ2-2, with D possibly matching TRBD1 (5 bases). The specimen sequenced was peripheral blood. The receptor's source is a woman aged 70-85 years with acute or convalescent COVID-19. CDR3 nucleotides: TGTGCCAGCAGCCTAATCTACGACAGCAGGGATACCGGGGAGCTGTTTTTT. Its protein is CASSLIYDSRDTGELFF.